This T cell receptor (beta chain) was retrieved from a study of blood T cell repertoires in COVID-19. Study information: The United States, Italy and Spain were the sources of the acute and convalescent COVID-19 samples. T cells, B-cell-depleted T cells, or PBMCs provided the cDNA or gDNA that served as material.

Authors' data handling: By means of reference gene primer amplification, nucleated cell counts were estimated. Using immunoSEQ multiplex PCR, the repertoire was profiled, and TCRdb retains in-frame clones only, with some absent. For V, J and clone size, that table is used; D and trimming come from the DNA. The sample lists about 90,000 clones, roughly 80% occurring once. With V trimmed by 4 bases and J by 0 bases, 4 bases remained unmatched. Germline lookup yields CDR1 SGHRS and CDR2 YFSETQ. The CDR3 totals 14 residues. The origin of this receptor is a man older than 75 with active or convalescent COVID-19. The chain links TRBV5-1 to TRBJ2-7; 7 bases are a match to TRBD1. Source material: peripheral blood. The CDR3 DNA sequence: TGCGCCAGCAGCCGGGACAGCCTCTCCTACGAGCAGTACTTC. This codes for CASSRDSLSYEQYF.